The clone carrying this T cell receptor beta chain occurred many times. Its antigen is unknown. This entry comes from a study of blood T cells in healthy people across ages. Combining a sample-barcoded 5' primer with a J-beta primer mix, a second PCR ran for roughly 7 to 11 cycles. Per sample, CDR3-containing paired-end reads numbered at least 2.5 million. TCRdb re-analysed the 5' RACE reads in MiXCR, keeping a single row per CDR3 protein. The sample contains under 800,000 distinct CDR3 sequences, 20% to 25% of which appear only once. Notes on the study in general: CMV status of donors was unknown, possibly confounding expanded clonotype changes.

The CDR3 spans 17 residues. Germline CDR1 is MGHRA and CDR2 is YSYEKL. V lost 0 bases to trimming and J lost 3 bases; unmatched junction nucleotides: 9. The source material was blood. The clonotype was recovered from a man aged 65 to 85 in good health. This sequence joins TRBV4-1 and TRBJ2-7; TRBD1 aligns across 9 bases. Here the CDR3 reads CASSQEGWTGAIYEQYF. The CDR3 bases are TGCGCCAGCAGCCAAGAAGGGTGGACAGGGGCGATCTACGAGCAGTACTTC.